This T cell receptor beta chain was profiled in a study of monozygotic twins with inflammatory bowel disease. Study conclusions and caveats: Clonotype overlap with others was lower in IBD patients than in healthy twins, a difference that was greatest with disease activity. Cells of different T cell subtypes could not be told apart. Between concordant and discordant twins, repertoire similarity failed to differ, a result that limited power may explain.

Each UMI, carrying a 6-nucleotide sample barcode, came from template switching. With the 5' RACE reads reprocessed, TCRdb shows one record per CDR3 protein and no DNA. In all, the sample yields some 400,000 distinct CDR3 sequences. Germline CDR1 and CDR2: MNHEY and SVGEGT. This CDR3 has 15 amino acids. Points on this clonotype: No antigen is known for it.

The V gene is TRBV6-2 or TRBV6-3, the J gene TRBJ1-2; TCRdb gives TRBD1 as the D gene, but with no DNA this cannot be confirmed. The TCR sequence derives from a human donor with ulcerative colitis or Crohn's disease, or a healthy co-twin of an affected twin (not recorded which). Sequenced: blood. This CDR3 is CASSYSTGTWDGYTF.